This is a list of T cell receptor beta chains from one sample in a study of OX40 agonist ivuxolimab in advanced cancers. The repertoire was sequenced with immunoSEQ multiplex PCR; TCRdb's copy has only in-frame clones and lacks some. The profile shows some 45,000 clones, just over 85% of them singletons. Specimen: CD4+ or CD8+ T cells sorted from blood, collected in a trial of the OX40 agonist ivuxolimab. These receptors were obtained from an adult with an advanced solid tumor such as melanoma, head and neck, liver or kidney cancer. Both conserved end residues are part of each CDR3. A D gene is named only where the DNA matches it firmly. The size of a clone is reported for some rows only, either as once, few or many, or as a class for expanded clones.

V gene	J gene	D gene	clone size	CDR3 DNA	CDR3 protein
TRBV4-3	TRBJ2-3	TRBD1	NA	TGCGCCAGCAGCCAATCCGGGACAGGGAGGGCAGATACGCAGTATTTT	CASSQSGTGRADTQYF
TRBV13	TRBJ1-3	NA	NA	TGTGCCAGCAGCCAGGTCGGCAGGGCCAACACCATATATTTT	CASSQVGRANTIYF
TRBV11-1	TRBJ2-1	TRBD2	NA	TGTGCCAGCAGATTTGCTAAACTAGCGGGGGGGACCTACAATGAGCAGTTCTTC	CASRFAKLAGGTYNEQFF
TRBV4-3	TRBJ2-3	NA	NA	TGCGCCAGCAGCCAAGATCGGACTACCGGCACAGATACGCAGTATTTT	CASSQDRTTGTDTQYF
TRBV11-2	TRBJ2-1	NA	NA	TGTGCCAGCAGCTTAGGTGGGTTCTACAATGAGCAGTTCTTC	CASSLGGFYNEQFF
TRBV28	TRBJ2-7	NA	NA	TGTGCCAGCAGGGTTGAAAGGGTTGGACACTACGAGCAGTACTTC	CASRVERVGHYEQYF
TRBV6-5	TRBJ1-1	NA	NA	TGTGCCAGCAGTATTCTGGGGTCGCGGGCTGAAGCTTTCTTT	CASSILGSRAEAFF
TRBV5-4	TRBJ2-5	TRBD2	NA	TGTGCCAGCAGCTTTACACTAGCGGGGAAAGAGACCCAGTACTTC	CASSFTLAGKETQYF
TRBV10-2	TRBJ2-7	NA	NA	TGCGCCAGCAACCCCCCTGGGGAAAACTACGAGCAGTACTTC	CASNPPGENYEQYF
TRBV7-6	TRBJ2-3	NA	NA	TGTGCCAGCAGCTTTCTAGAGAGCGCAGATACGCAGTATTTT	CASSFLESADTQYF
TRBV12-5	TRBJ2-7	NA	NA	TGTGCTAGTGGTTTGGTACCCCCCCCGGGACCGGCCTACGAGCAGTACTTC	CASGLVPPPGPAYEQYF
TRBV4-3	TRBJ2-3	TRBD2	NA	TGCGCCAGCAGCCAAGAGGCCAGCGGGGTGCCGGATACGCAGTATTTT	CASSQEASGVPDTQYF
TRBV7-2	TRBJ2-3	TRBD2	NA	TGTGCCAGCGGGGCTAGCGGGGGGGCCCTAGATACGCAGTATTTT	CASGASGGALDTQYF
TRBV5-1	TRBJ2-7	NA	NA	TGCGCCAGCAGCTTGGGGTCACCCGAGCAGTACTTC	CASSLGSPEQYF
TRBV13	TRBJ2-2	NA	NA	TGTGCCAGCAGCTTAGAAAGGGTTGGGGTCACCGGGGAGCTGTTTTTT	CASSLERVGVTGELFF
TRBV7-3	TRBJ1-2	NA	NA	TGTGCCAGCAGCTCCTCCGAGACCGAGAACTATGGCTACACCTTC	CASSSSETENYGYTF
TRBV19	TRBJ2-1	TRBD2	NA	TGTGCCAGTAGTATAGCTAGCGGGGGCTACAATGAGCAGTTCTTC	CASSIASGGYNEQFF
TRBV6-1	TRBJ1-5	NA	NA	TGTGCCAGCAGTCCAGTCGACGGTAGCAATCAGCCCCAGCATTTT	CASSPVDGSNQPQHF
TRBV7-8	TRBJ1-4	TRBD1	NA	TGTGCCAGCAGCTTAAGACAGGGTGCTTGGGAAAAACTGTTTTTT	CASSLRQGAWEKLFF
TRBV29-1	TRBJ2-1	NA	NA	TGCAGCGTTGATCTAGACCGAAACAATGAGCAGTTCTTC	CSVDLDRNNEQFF
TRBV9	TRBJ2-1	NA	few	TGTGCCAGCAGCGTATCGGGCGCAGGCATGGTCCATGAGCAGTTCTTC	CASSVSGAGMVHEQFF
TRBV4-2	TRBJ2-3	TRBD2	NA	TGTGCCAGCAGCCAGACTAGCGGGGGGGAAACAGATACGCAGTATTTT	CASSQTSGGETDTQYF
TRBV11-2	TRBJ1-5	NA	NA	TGTGCCAGCAGCTTATCAGGTAGTGTTCAGCCCCAGCATTTT	CASSLSGSVQPQHF
TRBV6-5	TRBJ2-5	NA	NA	TGTGCCAGCAGTTACTCGTTGGAAGAGACCCAGTACTTC	CASSYSLEETQYF
TRBV9	TRBJ1-4	NA	NA	TGTGCCAGCAGCGGGGAGGGGACATTTGAAAAACTGTTTTTT	CASSGEGTFEKLFF
TRBV5-6	TRBJ2-7	TRBD1	NA	TGTGCCAGCAGCTTGGGCCCCGGGACAGGGACCTACGAGCAGTACTTC	CASSLGPGTGTYEQYF
TRBV2	TRBJ1-2	TRBD1	NA	TGTGCCAGCGGATGGACAGGGGATGGCTACACCTTC	CASGWTGDGYTF
TRBV9	TRBJ2-1	NA	NA	TGTGCCAGCAGCGTAGACACAGGAGAAAATGAGCAGTTCTTC	CASSVDTGENEQFF
TRBV7-3	TRBJ1-1	TRBD1	NA	TGTGCCAGCAGCCCCGACAGGGGGGCGACTGAAGCTTTCTTT	CASSPDRGATEAFF
TRBV19	TRBJ2-6	NA	NA	TGTGCCAGTAGTCCTTTAGGACAGACCTCTGGGGCCAACGTCCTGACTTTC	CASSPLGQTSGANVLTF
TRBV7-7	TRBJ2-5	NA	few	TGTGCCAGCAGCTTAAGCAGATCTGAGACCCAGTACTTC	CASSLSRSETQYF
TRBV9	TRBJ1-1	NA	NA	TGTGCCAGCAGCACCGGGGCTAACACTGAAGCTTTCTTT	CASSTGANTEAFF
TRBV2	TRBJ1-5	NA	once	TGTGCCAGCAGAAAACTTGGGGTTGGGAGTCAGCCCCAGCATTTT	CASRKLGVGSQPQHF
TRBV5-5	TRBJ1-5	NA	NA	TGTGCCAGCAGCTTAAACATTTATAGCAATCAGCCCCAGCATTTT	CASSLNIYSNQPQHF
TRBV9	TRBJ1-3	NA	NA	TGTGCCAGCAGCGTAGGGGGGCCCAGCTCTGGAAACACCATATATTTT	CASSVGGPSSGNTIYF
TRBV9	TRBJ1-1	NA	NA	TGTGCCAGCAGCCCCCGGTCCGGGGCGTCCGCGGCTTTCTTT	CASSPRSGASAAFF
TRBV4-3	TRBJ2-3	NA	NA	TGCGCCAGCAGCCAAGATTTACCGGGGGCGATCCCAGATACGCAGTATTTT	CASSQDLPGAIPDTQYF
TRBV27	TRBJ1-1	NA	once	TGTGCCAGCAGTTTCGTCCAGAACACTGAAGCTTTCTTT	CASSFVQNTEAFF
TRBV7-6	TRBJ1-2	NA	NA	TGTGCCAGCAGCGAAACTAGAGGGGGCTATGGCTACACCTTC	CASSETRGGYGYTF
TRBV11-3	TRBJ2-4	NA	NA	TGTGCCAGCAGCTCCCGGGCGGGCGACATTCAGTACTTC	CASSSRAGDIQYF
TRBV29-1	TRBJ2-2	NA	once	TGCAGCGTTTCAAAATCGGGCGGTACCGGGGAGCTGTTTTTT	CSVSKSGGTGELFF
TRBV9	TRBJ2-6	NA	NA	TGTGCCAGCAGCGTTAGGGTTTCGGCCCAGCGATATCACTCTGGGGCCAACGTCCTGACTTTC	CASSVRVSAQRYHSGANVLTF
TRBV6-1	TRBJ1-2	NA	NA	TGTGCCAGCAGTGAAGCGGATCTGGAGGGGGTATACGTAAACTATGGCTACACCTTC	CASSEADLEGVYVNYGYTF
TRBV6-5	TRBJ1-1	NA	NA	TGTGCCAGCAGTTACTCGATCCAGGGGACTGAAGCTTTCTTT	CASSYSIQGTEAFF
TRBV27	TRBJ2-2	TRBD1	NA	TGTGCCAGCAGATACAGGGGGGCCTCGGGCACCGGGGAGCTGTTTTTT	CASRYRGASGTGELFF
TRBV4-3	TRBJ1-6	NA	NA	TGCGCCAGCAGCCAAGAATGGGGAGCGGATAATTCACCCCTCCACTTT	CASSQEWGADNSPLHF
TRBV10-2	TRBJ2-2	NA	NA	TGCGCCAGCAGTGAGTCGTCAGGTACCGGGGAGCTGTTTTTT	CASSESSGTGELFF
TRBV4-3	TRBJ1-2	NA	NA	TGCGCCAGCAGCCAAGATGGACCCTCTGGCTACACCTTC	CASSQDGPSGYTF
TRBV5-6	TRBJ1-6	NA	medium-sized	TGTGCCAGCAGCCAGGATCTACAGTTAGATAATTCACCCCTCCACTTT	CASSQDLQLDNSPLHF
TRBV19	TRBJ1-5	NA	NA	TGTGCCAGTAGTATCAGTCGGGGTGGCAATCAGCCCCAGCATTTT	CASSISRGGNQPQHF
TRBV7-9	TRBJ2-1	TRBD1	NA	TGTGCCAGCAGCCCGACAGGGTTGAGACTATTCAATGAGCAGTTCTTC	CASSPTGLRLFNEQFF
TRBV5-1	TRBJ1-1	TRBD1	NA	TGCGTCAGCAGACAGGGCACTGAAGCTTTCTTT	CVSRQGTEAFF
TRBV5-1	TRBJ1-1	NA	NA	TGCGCCAGCAGCTTGGCGACGACCAACACTGAAGCTTTCTTT	CASSLATTNTEAFF